This passage covers 24 T cell receptor beta chains from one sample sequenced in a study of blood T cell repertoires in COVID-19. Assay used: immunoSEQ multiplex PCR; TCRdb lists only in-frame clones, some missing. The sample has 60,000 or so clones; around nine tenths are singletons. Sequencing used peripheral blood. These receptors were collected from a woman aged 65 to 85 with active COVID-19.

This chain uses TRBV7-8 with TRBJ2-3; 11 nucleotides match TRBD2. With 5 bases clipped from V and 2 bases from J, the junction kept 3 bases outside the gene matches. In germline, CDR1 is SGHVS, CDR2 FQNEAQ. This CDR3 has 15 amino acids. The CDR3 here is CASSPTSGTTDTQYF. Here the CDR3 DNA reads TGTGCCAGCAGCCCGACTAGCGGGACCACAGATACGCAGTATTTT.

V usage is TRBV5-4 and J usage is TRBJ2-7; 9 bases are a match to TRBD1. The J segment lost 7 bases and the V segment lost 4 bases, leaving 9 bases of the junction unmatched. The CDR3 is 14 residues long. Germline loops: CDR1 SGHNT, CDR2 YYREEE (reference sequence). CDR3 in amino acids: CASSLGPTGGEQYF. In DNA, the CDR3 is TGTGCCAGCAGCCTGGGGCCGACAGGGGGAGAGCAGTACTTC. Full variable domain (remainder filled in from reference TRBV5-4 and TRBJ2-7): ETGVTQSPTHLIKTRGQQVTLRCSSQSGHNTVSWYQQALGQGPQFIFQYYREEENGRGNFPPRFSGLQFPNYSSELNVNALELDDSALYLCASSLGPTGGEQYFGPGTRLTVT.

This chain links TRBV9 with TRBJ1-2, with 9 bases lining up with TRBD1. Germline CDR1 is SGDLS and CDR2 is YYNGEE. This CDR3 comprises 16 residues. With 4 bases clipped from V and 0 bases from J, the junction kept 7 bases outside the gene matches. The CDR3 region is CASSRLGQGPNYGYTF. Here the CDR3 DNA reads TGTGCCAGCAGCAGACTGGGACAGGGTCCTAACTATGGCTACACCTTC.

The J gene is TRBJ2-5, the V gene TRBV12-3 or TRBV12-4, with unresolved D. The CDR3 has 11 amino acids. V was cut by 6 bases and J by 4 bases, with 6 bases left in between. CDR3 loop: CASSRSETQYF. CDR3 nucleotides: TGTGCCAGCAGCCGTTCAGAGACCCAGTACTTC.

CDR3 coding DNA: TGTGCCAGCAGTTCACAGGGGGCGGTTAGGTACACTGAAGCTTTCTTT. Residues: CASSSQGAVRYTEAFF. This rearrangement joins TRBV6-2 or TRBV6-3 to TRBJ1-1, with 9 bases aligning to TRBD1. With V trimmed by 4 bases and J by 3 bases, 9 bases remained unmatched. CDR1 MNHEY and CDR2 SVGEGT come from the germline V gene. The CDR3 has 16 amino acids.

This clone was observed a handful of times. Germline is not matched at one junction end, which may reflect a read error. The chain is built from TRBV7-7 and TRBJ2-1; the match to TRBD2 covers 13 bases. The CDR3 runs 15 residues. CDR1 is SSHAT, CDR2 FNYEAQ, per germline (reference sequence). The CDR3 bases are TGTGCTAGCAGCTTACTAGCGGGAGGGCCCGATGAGCAGTTCTTC. This translates into CASSLLAGGPDEQFF.

The rearrangement links TRBV4-1 to TRBJ2-1; perhaps TRBD2 as D (6 bases). Germline-derived CDR1 and CDR2 are MGHRA and YSYEKL. This CDR3 comprises 15 residues. V lost 4 bases and J 0 bases, leaving 10 bases between the germline ends. CDR3 protein: CASSLGGDSYNEQFF. The CDR3 DNA reads TGCGCCAGCAGCCTCGGAGGGGACTCCTACAATGAGCAGTTCTTC.

This chain uses TRBV28 with TRBJ2-7; 10 bases line up with TRBD1. Germline V gene lookup returns CDR1 MDHEN and CDR2 SYDVKM. This CDR3 spans 16 amino acids. The V segment lost 5 bases and the J segment 3 bases; nucleotides outside the gene matches: 10. CDR3 sequence reads: CASSPLSGTGVYEQYF. The DNA of the CDR3 is TGTGCCAGCAGTCCGCTTTCAGGGACAGGGGTCTACGAGCAGTACTTC.

This clone occurred once. J is TRBJ2-1 and V is TRBV18; 11 nucleotides match TRBD2. The junction had 6 bases not matched to a gene; V was cut back by 2 bases and J by 6 bases. Germline assignment: CDR1 KGHSH and CDR2 LQKENI. This CDR3 is built from 16 residues. CDR3 DNA sequence: TGTGCCAGCTCACCAGCGGGACTAGCGGAAATCAATGAGCAGTTCTTC. It specifies CASSPAGLAEINEQFF.

This clone has a handful of counts. This rearrangement joins TRBV14 to TRBJ1-1, with D tentatively TRBD1 (6 bases). The CDR3 extends over 13 amino acids. Trimming removed 0 bases at V and 4 bases at J, with 6 bases between. The germline gives CDR1 SGHDN, CDR2 FVKESK. Here the CDR3 reads CASSQEQGTEAFF. CDR3 coding DNA: TGTGCCAGCAGCCAAGAACAGGGCACTGAAGCTTTCTTT.

The V call is TRBV7-3, the J call TRBJ2-1, with unresolved D. CDR1 and CDR2 (germline): SGHTA, FQGTGA. This CDR3 region has 13 residues. Deletions cut 6 bases from V and 6 bases from J, with 12 bases between. The CDR3: CASSRYTSNEQFF. The CDR3 DNA sequence: TGTGCCAGCAGTCGATATACAAGCAATGAGCAGTTCTTC.

The chain is built from TRBV30 and TRBJ1-2; D is uncertain. The V gene lost 0 bases and the J gene lost 7 bases, with 12 bases spanning the gap. Germline V gives CDR1 GTSNPN, CDR2 SVGIG (reference sequence). The CDR3 sequence is 13 residues long. DNA of the CDR3: TGTGCCTGGAGTGTATTTGGAGCGTCTGGCTACACCTTC. Encoded protein: CAWSVFGASGYTF.

The chain combines TRBV7-9 with TRBJ2-2; D perhaps matches TRBD2 (6 bases). The CDR3 consists of 19 residues. In germline, CDR1 is SEHNR, CDR2 FQNEAQ (reference sequence). V was trimmed by 3 bases and J by 4 bases, leaving 24 bases between them. The CDR3 nucleotides read TGTGCCAGCAGCTTCTCGTACGGCGGGGTAGGGGTTATCACCGGGGAGCTGTTTTTT. Translated, it gives CASSFSYGGVGVITGELFF.

The CDR3 region has the DNA TGTGCCAGCAGCTTGGAACTAGCGGAGCAGTACTTC. Translating it yields CASSLELAEQYF. The rearrangement links TRBV5-6 to TRBJ2-7; 7 nucleotides align to TRBD2. V trimming: 0 bases; J trimming: 7 bases; junction bases outside the gene matches: 1. The CDR3 contains 12 residues. Germline V lookup: CDR1 SGHDT, CDR2 YYEEEE. Drawing the rest from reference TRBV5-6 and TRBJ2-7, the complete variable domain is DAGVTQSPTHLIKTRGQQVTLRCSPKSGHDTVSWYQQALGQGPQFIFQYYEEEERQRGNFPDRFSGHQFPNYSSELNVNALLLGDSALYLCASSLELAEQYFGPGTRLTVT.

The chain combines TRBV5-4 with TRBJ2-3; TRBD1 might be the D (5 bases). Trimming took off 4 bases at V and 4 bases at J, with 7 bases between the two ends. This CDR3 is built from 12 residues. The V gene's germline CDR1 is SGHNT and CDR2 YYREEE (reference sequence). CDR3 in DNA: TGTGCCAGCAGCGAAGGGGCAGATACGCAGTATTTT. Its protein is CASSEGADTQYF.

The CDR3 region has the DNA TGTGCCAGCTCACCACCGGTGGCTAGCGGGGACACAGATACGCAGTATTTT. Protein product: CASSPPVASGDTDTQYF. The chain uses TRBV18 and TRBJ2-3, with 9 bases that match TRBD2. V lost 0 bases to trimming and J lost 2 bases; unmatched junction nucleotides: 6. Germline V gives CDR1 KGHSH, CDR2 LQKENI. The CDR3 loop spans 17 amino acids.

The chain uses TRBV7-8 and TRBJ1-1, with TRBD1 matching over 7 bases. CDR1 is SGHVS, CDR2 FQNEAQ, per germline. The trim removed 2 bases at V and 5 bases at J, leaving 5 bases unmatched. The CDR3 totals 14 residues. The CDR3: CASSLRQGWTEAFF. CDR3 bases: TGTGCCAGCAGCTTAAGACAGGGATGGACTGAAGCTTTCTTT. Combining the CDR3 with reference TRBV7-8 and TRBJ1-1 gives the whole variable domain GAGVSQSPRYKVAKRGQDVALRCDPISGHVSLFWYQQALGQGPEFLTYFQNEAQLDKSGLPSDRFFAERPEGSVSTLKIQRTQQEDSAVYLCASSLRQGWTEAFFGQGTRLTVV.

This clone turned up a few times. V usage is TRBV4-1 and J usage is TRBJ2-7, with 7 bases identical to TRBD1. The CDR3 extends over 16 amino acids. Germline V gene lookup returns CDR1 MGHRA and CDR2 YSYEKL. Trimming cost V 4 bases and J 1 base; bases outside gene matches: 10. CDR3 nucleotides: TGCGCCAGCAGCCCTCAATATAGGACAGGATCCTACGAGCAGTACTTC. Amino acid sequence: CASSPQYRTGSYEQYF.

The V gene is TRBV28, the J gene TRBJ1-2, with D possibly being TRBD1 (5 bases). V lost 10 bases and J lost 2, with 20 bases in between. Germline V CDR1 and CDR2: MDHEN, SYDVKM. CDR3 length: 15 amino acids. CDR3 sequence reads: CATDMDTVPNYGYTF. In DNA form, the CDR3 reads TGTGCCACCGATATGGACACCGTACCCAACTATGGCTACACCTTC.

The V call is TRBV10-3, the J call TRBJ1-5; D remains unclear. The germline CDR1 and CDR2 sequences are ENHRY and SYGVKD. The V end was cut by 3 bases, the J end by 3 bases, with 15 bases between. This CDR3 contains 16 residues. CDR3 DNA: TGTGCCATCAGTGATGCCCGCGGCGGACTCAATCAGCCCCAGCATTTT. Protein product: CAISDARGGLNQPQHF.

J is TRBJ2-3 and V is TRBV9, with TRBD2 identical over 8 bases. Germline V gene lookup returns CDR1 SGDLS and CDR2 YYNGEE. The CDR3 contains 17 residues. The trim removed 0 bases at V and 2 bases at J, leaving 8 bases unmatched. The CDR3 DNA is TGTGCCAGCAGCGTAGCGGCAAAAGCGGGAGACACAGATACGCAGTATTTT. This translates into CASSVAAKAGDTDTQYF. Together with reference TRBV9 and TRBJ2-3, the CDR3 gives the full variable domain: DSGVTQTPKHLITATGQRVTLRCSPRSGDLSVYWYQQSLDQGLQFLIQYYNGEERAKGNILERFSAQQFPDLHSELNLSSLELGDSALYFCASSVAAKAGDTDTQYFGPGTRLTVL.

The genes are TRBV6-5 and TRBJ1-3; perhaps TRBD1 as D (5 bases). Germline values: CDR1 MNHEY, CDR2 SVGAGI. Trimming took 4 bases from V and 4 from J, leaving 14 bases between them. The CDR3 length is 15 residues. The CDR3 DNA reads as TGTGCCAGCAGTTTGGGGGGTACTACAGGAAACACCATATATTTT. It encodes CASSLGGTTGNTIYF.

The chain has TRBV14 and TRBJ1-2; a weak D match, TRBD1 (5 bases). CDR3 length: 16 residues. Trimming shortened V by 4 bases and J by 8 bases, and 23 bases separated the two germline ends. The V gene's germline CDR1 is SGHDN and CDR2 FVKESK. In nucleotides, the CDR3 is TGTGCCAGCAGCCGACTGCGGGGCCCGCCTTCGAGGGGCTACACCTTC. Protein product: CASSRLRGPPSRGYTF.

The CDR3 spells CASSFSGSGYNEQFF. Here the CDR3 DNA reads TGCGCCAGCAGTTTTAGCGGGAGTGGATACAATGAGCAGTTCTTC. The chain carries TRBV10-1 and TRBJ2-1; TRBD2 aligns across 9 bases. The germline CDR1 and CDR2 sequences are WNHNN and SYGVQD (reference sequence). Trimming at V came to 5 bases and at J to 4 bases, leaving 6 bases not matched to a gene. The CDR3 runs to 15 residues.